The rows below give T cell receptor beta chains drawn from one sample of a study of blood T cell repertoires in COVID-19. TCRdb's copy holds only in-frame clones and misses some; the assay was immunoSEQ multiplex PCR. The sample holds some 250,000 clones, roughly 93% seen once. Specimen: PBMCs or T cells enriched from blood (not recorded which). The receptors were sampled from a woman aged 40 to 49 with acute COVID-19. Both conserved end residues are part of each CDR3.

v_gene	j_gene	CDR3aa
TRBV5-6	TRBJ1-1	CASSLQRMNTEAFF
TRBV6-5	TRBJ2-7	CASSYGSLAGDGEQYF
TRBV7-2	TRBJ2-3	CASSLVAGSSTDTQYF
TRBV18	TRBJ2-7	CASSPPVDQVYEQYF
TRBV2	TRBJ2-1	CASGLQGASNEQFF
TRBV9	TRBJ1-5	CASNQPAGAYQPQHF
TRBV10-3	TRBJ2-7	CAISGTGPGQGSEQYF
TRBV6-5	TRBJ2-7	CASGRGSIEQYF
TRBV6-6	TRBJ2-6	CASSPTSGANVLTF
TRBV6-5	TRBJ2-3	CASSRGKNTDTQYF
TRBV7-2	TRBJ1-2	CASSLTSPQGAPRGYTF
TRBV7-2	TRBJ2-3	CASSFSRDTQYF
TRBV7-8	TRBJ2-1	CASSLGDSEQFF
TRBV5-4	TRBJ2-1	CASRPYSGPYNEQFF
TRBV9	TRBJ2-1	CASSRGLVGDNEQFF
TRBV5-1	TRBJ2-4	CASSESGTGFATKNIQYF
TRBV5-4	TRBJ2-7	CASSWGTGGSPYEQYF
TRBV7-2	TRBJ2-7	CASSLVLDLDEQYF
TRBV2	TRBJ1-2	CASRGVGGYTF
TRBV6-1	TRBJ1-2	CASSEPGGRTNYGYTF
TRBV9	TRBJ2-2	CASQREGNTGELFF
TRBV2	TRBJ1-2	CASSRTPRLGYTF
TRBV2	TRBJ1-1	CASGRDMLNTEAFF
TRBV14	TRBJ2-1	CASSQDETDSYNEQFF
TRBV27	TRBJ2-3	CASSPRVRQGGTDTQYF
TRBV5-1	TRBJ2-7	CASKPGDRYEQYF
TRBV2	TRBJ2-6	CASSESLSGKTGANVLTF
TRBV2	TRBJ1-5	CASSYRDDHRQPQHF
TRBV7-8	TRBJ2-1	CASSLRVQGVYEQFF
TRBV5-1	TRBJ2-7	CASSLARSGGADEQYF
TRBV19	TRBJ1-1	CASREGRNTEAFF
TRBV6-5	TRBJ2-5	CASSQTGDQETQYF
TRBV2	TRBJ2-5	CASTGDGKTQYF
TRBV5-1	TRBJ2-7	CASSSGLAVYEQYF
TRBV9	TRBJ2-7	CAAAPAGQGIYEQYF